This TCR beta chain was identified during a study of identical twins' blood T cells. Three pairs of healthy female monozygous twins were the donors. This clonotype came up a few times. The target antigen is unknown. Findings and caveats of the study: Each donor's most abundant TCRbeta clonotypes shared more CDR3 sequences with her twin than unrelated donors. Twins shared about as many clonotypes as their cloneset sizes predicted.

V lost 5 bases and J 0 bases, leaving 10 bases between the germline ends. From germline, CDR1 is SGHRS and CDR2 YFSETQ. CDR3 size: 14 residues. A previously described protocol, modified, built RNA-based TCR cDNA libraries. TCRdb re-called the 5' RACE reads with MiXCR, one entry per CDR3 protein. Of 300,000 to 400,000 distinct CDR3 sequences in the sample, 28% were seen once. The rearrangement links TRBV5-1 to TRBJ2-3; D unclear. Material: PBMCs. The receptor's source is a woman aged 18-55 years in good health. As DNA, the CDR3 is TGCGCCAGCAGGCCCGAGCCTAGCACAGATACGCAGTATTTT. Its protein is CASRPEPSTDTQYF.